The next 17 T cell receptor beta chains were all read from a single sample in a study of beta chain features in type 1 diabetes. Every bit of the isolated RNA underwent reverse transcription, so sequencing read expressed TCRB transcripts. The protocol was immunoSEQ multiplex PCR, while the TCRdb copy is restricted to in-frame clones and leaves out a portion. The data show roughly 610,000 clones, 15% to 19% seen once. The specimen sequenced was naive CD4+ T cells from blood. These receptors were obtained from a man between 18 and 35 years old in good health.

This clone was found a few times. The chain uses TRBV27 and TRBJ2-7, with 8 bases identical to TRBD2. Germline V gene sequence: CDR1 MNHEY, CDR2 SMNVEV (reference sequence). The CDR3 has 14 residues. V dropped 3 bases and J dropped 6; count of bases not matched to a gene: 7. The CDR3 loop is CASSLTSARSEQYF. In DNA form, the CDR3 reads TGTGCCAGCAGTTTGACTAGCGCACGCTCCGAGCAGTACTTC.

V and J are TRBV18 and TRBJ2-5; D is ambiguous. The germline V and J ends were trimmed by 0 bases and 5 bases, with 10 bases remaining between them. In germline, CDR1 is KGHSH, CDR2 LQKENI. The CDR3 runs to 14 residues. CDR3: CASSPPAPVETQYF. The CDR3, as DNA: TGTGCCAGCTCACCACCGGCGCCGGTGGAGACCCAGTACTTC. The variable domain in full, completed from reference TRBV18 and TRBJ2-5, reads NAGVMQNPRHLVRRRGQEARLRCSPMKGHSHVYWYRQLPEEGLKFMVYLQKENIIDESGMPKERFSAEFPKEGPSILRIQQVVRGDSAAYFCASSPPAPVETQYFGPGTRLLVL.

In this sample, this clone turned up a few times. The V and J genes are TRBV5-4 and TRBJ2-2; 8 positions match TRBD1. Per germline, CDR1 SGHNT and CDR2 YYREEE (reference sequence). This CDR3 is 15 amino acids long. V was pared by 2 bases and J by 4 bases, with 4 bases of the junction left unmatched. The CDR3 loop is CASSFGQGGTGELFF. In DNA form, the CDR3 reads TGTGCCAGCAGCTTCGGACAGGGCGGCACCGGGGAGCTGTTTTTT.

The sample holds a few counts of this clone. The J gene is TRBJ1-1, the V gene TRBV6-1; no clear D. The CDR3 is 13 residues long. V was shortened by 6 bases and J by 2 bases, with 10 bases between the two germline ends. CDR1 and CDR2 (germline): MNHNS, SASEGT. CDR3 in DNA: TGTGCCAGCAGGACCACAGAAAACACTGAAGCTTTCTTT. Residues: CASRTTENTEAFF.

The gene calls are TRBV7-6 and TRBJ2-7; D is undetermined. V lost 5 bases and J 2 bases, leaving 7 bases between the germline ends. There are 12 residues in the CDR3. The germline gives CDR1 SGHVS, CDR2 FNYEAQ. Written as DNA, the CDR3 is TGTGCCAGCAGCCCAGGTCCCTACGAGCAGTACTTC. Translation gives CASSPGPYEQYF.

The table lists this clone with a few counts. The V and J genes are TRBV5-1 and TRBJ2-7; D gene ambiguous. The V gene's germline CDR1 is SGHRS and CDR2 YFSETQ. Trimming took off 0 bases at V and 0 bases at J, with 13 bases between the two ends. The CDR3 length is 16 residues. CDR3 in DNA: TGCGCCAGCAGCTTGGTCCCTCTCAGGCTCTCCTACGAGCAGTACTTC. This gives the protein CASSLVPLRLSYEQYF.

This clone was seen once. CDR3 region: CASSLGQYSYEQYF. Here the CDR3 DNA reads TGTGCCAGCAGTTTAGGGCAGTACTCCTACGAGCAGTACTTC. This chain uses TRBV27 with TRBJ2-7; no reliable D call. This CDR3 is built from 14 residues. The V and J ends lost 2 bases and 0 bases respectively, with 8 bases between them. The germline V gene encodes CDR1 MNHEY and CDR2 SMNVEV (reference sequence).

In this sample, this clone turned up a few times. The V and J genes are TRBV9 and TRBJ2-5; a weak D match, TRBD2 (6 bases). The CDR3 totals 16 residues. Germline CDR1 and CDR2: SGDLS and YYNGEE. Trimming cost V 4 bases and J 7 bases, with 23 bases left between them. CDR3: CASSPGVTGSQGTQYF. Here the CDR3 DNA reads TGTGCCAGCAGCCCGGGGGTAACGGGCAGCCAGGGGACCCAGTACTTC.

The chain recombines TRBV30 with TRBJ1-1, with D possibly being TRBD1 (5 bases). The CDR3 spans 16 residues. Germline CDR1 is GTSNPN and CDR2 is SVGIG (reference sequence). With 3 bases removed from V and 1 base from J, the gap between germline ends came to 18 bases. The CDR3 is CAWRGRGPWGNTEAFF. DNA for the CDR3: TGTGCCTGGAGGGGCCGGGGCCCCTGGGGGAACACTGAAGCTTTCTTT.

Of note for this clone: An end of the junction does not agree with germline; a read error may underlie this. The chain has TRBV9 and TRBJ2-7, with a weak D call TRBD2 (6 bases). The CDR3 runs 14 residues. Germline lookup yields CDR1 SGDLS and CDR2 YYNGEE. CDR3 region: CASSGRGLSDEQYF. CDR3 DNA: TGTGCCAGCAGCGGGCGGGGACTCTCCGACGAGCAGTACTTC.

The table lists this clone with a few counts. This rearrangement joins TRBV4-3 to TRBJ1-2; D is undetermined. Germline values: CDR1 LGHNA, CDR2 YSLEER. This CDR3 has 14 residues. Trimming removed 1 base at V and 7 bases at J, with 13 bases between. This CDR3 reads CASSQGVRAGGYTF. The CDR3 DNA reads TGCGCCAGCAGCCAAGGAGTTCGGGCTGGTGGCTACACCTTC.

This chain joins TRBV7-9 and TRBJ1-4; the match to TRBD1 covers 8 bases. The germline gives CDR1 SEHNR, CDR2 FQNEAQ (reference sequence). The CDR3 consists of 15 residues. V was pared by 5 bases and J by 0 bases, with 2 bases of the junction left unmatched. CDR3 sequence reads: CASSRDRTTNEKLFF. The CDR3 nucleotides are TGTGCCAGCAGCAGGGACAGGACAACTAATGAAAAACTGTTTTTT.

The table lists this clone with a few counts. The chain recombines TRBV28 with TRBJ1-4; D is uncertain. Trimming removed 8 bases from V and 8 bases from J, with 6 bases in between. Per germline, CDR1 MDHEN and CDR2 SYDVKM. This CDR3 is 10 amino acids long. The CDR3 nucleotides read TGTGCCAGCGGAAGGGAAAAACTGTTTTTT. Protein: CASGREKLFF.

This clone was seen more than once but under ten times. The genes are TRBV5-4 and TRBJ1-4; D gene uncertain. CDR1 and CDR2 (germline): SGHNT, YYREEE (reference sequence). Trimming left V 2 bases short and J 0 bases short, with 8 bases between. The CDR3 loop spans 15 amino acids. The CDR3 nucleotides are TGTGCCAGCAGCTTTACGGGTTCAACTAATGAAAAACTGTTTTTT. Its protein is CASSFTGSTNEKLFF.

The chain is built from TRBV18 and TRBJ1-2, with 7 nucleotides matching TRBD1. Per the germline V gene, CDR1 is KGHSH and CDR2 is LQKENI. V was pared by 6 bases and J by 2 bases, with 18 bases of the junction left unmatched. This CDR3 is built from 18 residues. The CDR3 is CASSRRRDSSNENYGYTF. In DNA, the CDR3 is TGTGCCAGCTCCCGACGCCGGGACAGCTCAAATGAAAACTATGGCTACACCTTC. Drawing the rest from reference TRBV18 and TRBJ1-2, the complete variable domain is NAGVMQNPRHLVRRRGQEARLRCSPMKGHSHVYWYRQLPEEGLKFMVYLQKENIIDESGMPKERFSAEFPKEGPSILRIQQVVRGDSAAYFCASSRRRDSSNENYGYTFGSGTRLTVV.

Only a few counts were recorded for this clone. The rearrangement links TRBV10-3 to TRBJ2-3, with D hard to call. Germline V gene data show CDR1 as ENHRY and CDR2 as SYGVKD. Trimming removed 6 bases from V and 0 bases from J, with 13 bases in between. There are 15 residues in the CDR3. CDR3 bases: TGTGCCATCAGCCTACCCCAAGCCAGCACAGATACGCAGTATTTT. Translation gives CAISLPQASTDTQYF.

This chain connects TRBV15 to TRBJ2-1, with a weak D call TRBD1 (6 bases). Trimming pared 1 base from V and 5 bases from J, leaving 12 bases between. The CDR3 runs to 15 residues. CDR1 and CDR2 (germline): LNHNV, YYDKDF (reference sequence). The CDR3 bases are TGTGCCACCAGCAGAGGGGACACGACACACAATGAGCAGTTCTTC. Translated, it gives CATSRGDTTHNEQFF.